Below are 9 T cell receptor beta chains sequenced from a single sample in a study of T-cell reconstitution after alpha-beta-depleted transplantation in children. TCRbeta library preparation incorporated unique molecular identifiers. MiXCR, applied by TCRdb to the PCR reads, yields one record per CDR3 protein. The sample has some 590,000 distinct CDR3 sequences; roughly a tenth are singletons. This sample comprised PBMCs from the stem cell graft donor, obtained from the stem cell graft. The receptors stem from a human donor who donated a stem cell graft to a child with acute myeloid leukemia.

This clonotype was counted ten times or more. This sequence joins TRBV20-1 and TRBJ2-2; D possibly corresponds to TRBD2 (6 bases). Germline values: CDR1 DFQATT, CDR2 SNEGSKA (reference sequence). Trimming stripped 6 bases from V and 15 bases from J, with 23 bases between. This CDR3 contains 13 residues. This CDR3 is CSAPGVSERAVFF. CDR3 coding DNA: TGCAGTGCCCCGGGGGTATCGGAGCGAGCTGTGTTTTTT.

The CDR3 DNA sequence: TGTGCCATCAGTACGTCCGGGACACGGGAATACAATGAGCAGTTCTTC. Translating it yields CAISTSGTREYNEQFF. The chain has TRBV10-3 and TRBJ2-1; D may be TRBD1 (6 bases). The length of the CDR3 is 16 residues. The V gene lost 5 bases and the J gene lost 4 bases, with 18 bases spanning the gap. Germline CDR1 is ENHRY and CDR2 is SYGVKD.

The chain uses TRBV15 and TRBJ1-5; TRBD1 might be the D (6 bases). Germline V gene data show CDR1 as LNHNV and CDR2 as YYDKDF (reference sequence). V was shortened by 1 base and J by 0 bases, with 22 bases between the two germline ends. There are 20 residues in the CDR3. CDR3 in amino acids: CATSRVSPGQRFYSNQPQHF. CDR3 in DNA: TGTGCCACCAGCAGAGTATCCCCGGGACAAAGATTTTATAGCAATCAGCCCCAGCATTTT. The full variable domain, in which reference TRBV15 and TRBJ1-5 provide the parts outside the CDR3, is DAMVIQNPRYQVTQFGKPVTLSCSQTLNHNVMYWYQQKSSQAPKLLFHYYDKDFNNEADTPDNFQSRRPNTSFCFLDIRSPGLGDTAMYLCATSRVSPGQRFYSNQPQHFGDGTRLSIL.

This clonotype was recorded a few times. J is TRBJ1-4 and V is TRBV5-6, with a tentative D call TRBD1 (6 bases). This CDR3 has 16 residues. V was clipped by 4 bases and J by 5 bases, with 18 bases between them. From germline, CDR1 is SGHDT and CDR2 YYEEEE. The CDR3 loop reads CASSGQDSEANEKLFF. The CDR3, as DNA: TGTGCCAGCAGCGGGCAGGACAGTGAGGCGAATGAAAAACTGTTTTTT.

This clonotype was seen a handful of times. V and J are TRBV6-5 and TRBJ2-2, with D possibly being TRBD1 (6 bases). V shed 0 bases and J shed 1 base, with 9 bases lying between them. CDR1 is MNHEY and CDR2 is SVGAGI in the germline V gene. The CDR3 runs 16 residues. The CDR3 bases are TGTGCCAGCAGTTACTCTACGGGACAGAACACCGGGGAGCTGTTTTTT. Protein sequence: CASSYSTGQNTGELFF.

The rearrangement links TRBV11-1 to TRBJ2-1; possibly TRBD2 for D (5 bases). Germline lookup yields CDR1 SGHAT and CDR2 FQDESV (reference sequence). V lost 8 bases and J lost 4, with 27 bases in between. This CDR3 has 18 amino acids. This chain's CDR3 is CASSSGWEQSHAYNEQFF. The CDR3 nucleotides read TGTGCCAGCTCTTCCGGGTGGGAGCAGTCCCACGCTTACAATGAGCAGTTCTTC.

This clonotype was seen at least ten times. This chain connects TRBV12-3 or TRBV12-4 to TRBJ2-1, with TRBD2 matching over 9 bases. J was trimmed by 5 bases and V by 4 bases; bases with no gene match: 6. The CDR3 contains 15 residues. The CDR3 loop is CASSYSSGIDNEQFF. The CDR3 bases are TGTGCCAGCAGTTATTCTAGCGGGATTGACAATGAGCAGTTCTTC.

This clonotype occurred a few times. The V and J genes are TRBV20-1 and TRBJ2-7, with TRBD1 identical over 7 bases. V gave up 5 bases and J gave up 0 bases; unmatched junction bases: 10. Germline V gives CDR1 DFQATT, CDR2 SNEGSKA (reference sequence). The CDR3 runs 15 residues. CDR3 region: CSASKGTALSYEQYF. The CDR3 bases are TGCAGTGCTTCAAAAGGGACAGCCCTCTCCTACGAGCAGTACTTC.

This clonotype was observed a handful of times. The chain has TRBV7-2 and TRBJ2-7, with a tentative D call TRBD1 (6 bases). Trimming cost V 6 bases and J 0 bases, with 12 bases left between them. The CDR3 has 14 amino acids. Germline V gene lookup returns CDR1 SGHTA and CDR2 FQGNSA. The CDR3 coding sequence is TGTGCCAGCAGTCGACAGGCGAGCTCCTACGAGCAGTACTTC. The encoded protein is CASSRQASSYEQYF.